The 18 T cell receptor beta chains given below trace back to one sample, sequenced in a study of blood T cell repertoires in COVID-19. Here immunoSEQ multiplex PCR was the method, and the copy in TCRdb shows in-frame clones only, minus some. The sample contains some 150,000 clones, around 84% of which appear only once. Source material: peripheral blood. These receptors originate from a man in his sixties with active or convalescent COVID-19.

There are a few counts of this clone. The chain has TRBV27 and TRBJ2-1; no clear D gene. V was cut by 5 bases and J by 2 bases, with 7 bases left in between. The CDR3 runs 13 residues. Looked up from germline, CDR1 is MNHEY and CDR2 is SMNVEV (reference sequence). In DNA, the CDR3 is TGTGCCAGCAGTCTTCAGGCCTACAATGAGCAGTTCTTC. Translated: CASSLQAYNEQFF.

The chain combines TRBV3-1 (or the pseudogene TRBV3-2) with TRBJ1-2, with D hard to call. V was clipped by 4 bases and J by 2 bases, with 14 bases between them. In germline, CDR1 is LGHDT, CDR2 YNNKEL (reference sequence). The CDR3 is 15 amino acids. For the CDR3, the DNA is TGTGCCAGCAGCCCTCGAGTTACGGGAAACTATGGCTACACCTTC. It translates to CASSPRVTGNYGYTF.

The rearrangement joins TRBV11-1 to TRBJ2-7; 7 bases align to TRBD1. CDR1 is SGHAT, CDR2 FQDESV, per germline (reference sequence). CDR3 length: 15 residues. The trim removed 7 bases at V and 0 bases at J, leaving 9 bases unmatched. CDR3 region: CASTLDRDNSYEQYF. The DNA for the CDR3 is TGTGCCAGCACCCTAGACAGGGATAACTCCTACGAGCAGTACTTC. The complete variable domain, with remaining parts taken from reference TRBV11-1 and TRBJ2-7, reads EAEVAQSPRYKITEKSQAVAFWCDPISGHATLYWYRQILGQGPELLVQFQDESVVDDSQLPKDRFSAERLKGVDSTLKIQPAELGDSAMYLCASTLDRDNSYEQYFGPGTRLTVT.

This clone has at least ten counts. This chain links TRBV7-8 with TRBJ2-6; 7 nucleotides align to TRBD1. CDR1 and CDR2 from the germline V gene are SGHVS and FQNEAQ. V trimming: 2 bases; J trimming: 5 bases; junction bases outside the gene matches: 15. CDR3 length: 19 amino acids. The CDR3 loop is CASSLTPGTAIFRANVLTF. The CDR3, as DNA: TGTGCCAGCAGCTTAACCCCCGGGACAGCTATCTTTCGGGCCAACGTCCTGACTTTC.

The rearrangement joins TRBV28 to TRBJ1-2, with a weak D call TRBD1 (5 bases). Per germline, CDR1 MDHEN and CDR2 SYDVKM. The CDR3 is 15 amino acids. V lost 1 base, J lost 4 bases, and 13 bases lay in between. CDR3 residues: CASSLFTRASYGYTF. CDR3 bases: TGTGCCAGCAGTTTATTTACCAGGGCCTCCTATGGCTACACCTTC.

The DNA for the CDR3 is TGTGCCAGCAGCCGGACTAGCGGGAGAGACGGGGAGCAGTTCTTC. It is translated as CASSRTSGRDGEQFF. The gene calls are TRBV7-3 and TRBJ2-1; 13 bases are a match to TRBD2. The CDR3 sequence is 15 residues long. Germline assignment: CDR1 SGHTA and CDR2 FQGTGA. Trimming removed 5 bases from V and 10 bases from J; junction bases left unmatched: 8.

The chain couples TRBV7-2 to TRBJ2-5; 9 bases match TRBD2. This CDR3 spans 18 amino acids. Germline loops: CDR1 SGHTA, CDR2 FQGNSA. The junction had 18 bases not matched to a gene; V was cut back by 5 bases and J by 5 bases. CDR3 coding DNA: TGTGCCAGCAGCCCCCTGAGCGGGGGGACCCAGGCGAGGGAGACCCAGTACTTC. Translating it yields CASSPLSGGTQARETQYF. The full variable domain, with the rest looked up from reference TRBV7-2 and TRBJ2-5, is GAGVSQSPSNKVTEKGKDVELRCDPISGHTALYWYRQSLGQGLEFLIYFQGNSAPDKSGLPSDRFSAERTGGSVSTLTIQRTQQEDSAVYLCASSPLSGGTQARETQYFGPGTRLLVL.

This chain uses TRBV6-4 with TRBJ1-6, with unresolved D. Germline loops: CDR1 MRHNA, CDR2 SNTAGT. Trimming pared 2 bases from V and 10 bases from J, leaving 9 bases between. The CDR3 has 13 amino acids. The CDR3 reads CASSDVPGSPLHF. The CDR3 DNA reads as TGTGCCAGCAGTGACGTCCCAGGATCACCCCTCCACTTT.

CDR3 DNA: TGCGCCAGCAGCTTACAGGATTTCAATCAGCCCCAGCATTTT. Amino acid sequence: CASSLQDFNQPQHF. The chain uses TRBV5-1 and TRBJ1-5, with D possibly being TRBD1 (5 bases). Trimming took off 2 bases at V and 3 bases at J, with 9 bases between the two ends. Germline assignment: CDR1 SGHRS and CDR2 YFSETQ. The CDR3 sequence is 14 residues long.

The chain has TRBV9 and TRBJ2-2; 7 nucleotides line up with TRBD2. This CDR3 spans 14 amino acids. V lost 7 bases to trimming and J lost 3 bases; unmatched junction nucleotides: 6. Per germline, CDR1 SGDLS and CDR2 YYNGEE. The CDR3 here is CASCLGLHTGELFF. As DNA, the CDR3 is TGTGCCAGCTGTTTGGGACTACACACCGGGGAGCTGTTTTTT. The complete variable domain, with remaining parts taken from reference TRBV9 and TRBJ2-2, reads DSGVTQTPKHLITATGQRVTLRCSPRSGDLSVYWYQQSLDQGLQFLIQYYNGEERAKGNILERFSAQQFPDLHSELNLSSLELGDSALYFCASCLGLHTGELFFGEGSRLTVL.

J is TRBJ2-3 and V is TRBV5-5; 9 positions match TRBD1. The germline V gene has CDR1 SGHKS and CDR2 YYEKEE (reference sequence). The CDR3 contains 17 residues. The ends lost 5 bases at V and 3 bases at J; junction bases unmatched: 13. CDR3 coding DNA: TGTGCCAGCAGTTCTAACCCCGGGACAGGGAAAACAGATACGCAGTATTTT. Its translation is CASSSNPGTGKTDTQYF.

CDR3 sequence (DNA): TGTGCCAGCAGCCCCCCTCGGGCTAGCGGCACAGATACGCAGTATTTT. Its protein is CASSPPRASGTDTQYF. This chain connects TRBV11-3 to TRBJ2-3, with D tentatively TRBD2 (6 bases). CDR1 SGHNT and CDR2 YENEEA come from the germline V gene. Trimming pared 5 bases from V and 1 base from J, leaving 16 bases between. This CDR3 contains 16 residues.

The V call is TRBV6-5, the J call TRBJ1-5; the match to TRBD1 covers 8 bases. Trimming took 5 bases from V and 7 from J; bases not matched to a gene: 10. Germline assignment: CDR1 MNHEY and CDR2 SVGAGI. This CDR3 has 15 residues. The CDR3 region is CASSPTGQGRQPQHF. CDR3 sequence (DNA): TGTGCCAGCAGTCCTACAGGACAGGGTCGACAGCCCCAGCATTTT.

The chain recombines TRBV5-4 with TRBJ2-1; 8 nucleotides align to TRBD1. Trimming at V came to 0 bases and at J to 5 bases, leaving 7 bases not matched to a gene. Germline V CDR1 and CDR2: SGHNT, YYREEE (reference sequence). The CDR3 runs 16 residues. The chain's CDR3 is CASSLGGPTGDNEQFF. The CDR3 nucleotides read TGTGCCAGCAGCTTGGGTGGTCCGACAGGGGACAATGAGCAGTTCTTC. Variable domain in full (rest from reference TRBV5-4 and TRBJ2-1): ETGVTQSPTHLIKTRGQQVTLRCSSQSGHNTVSWYQQALGQGPQFIFQYYREEENGRGNFPPRFSGLQFPNYSSELNVNALELDDSALYLCASSLGGPTGDNEQFFGPGTRLTVL.

The chain recombines TRBV4-3 with TRBJ2-2, with TRBD2 matching over 12 bases. CDR3 size: 17 residues. Looked up from germline, CDR1 is LGHNA and CDR2 is YSLEER. The V gene end was trimmed by 2 bases and the J gene end by 5 bases; junction bases not matched to a gene: 6. The CDR3 here is CASSQRLAGGDTGELFF. CDR3 DNA: TGCGCCAGCAGCCAAAGGCTAGCGGGAGGGGATACCGGGGAGCTGTTTTTT.

This chain joins TRBV29-1 and TRBJ2-7; D perhaps matches TRBD2 (6 bases). This CDR3 spans 13 amino acids. Germline-derived CDR1 and CDR2 are SQVTM and ANQGSEA. Trimming removed 2 bases from V and 5 bases from J, with 13 bases in between. The chain's CDR3 is CSVEKAGADEQYF. The DNA of the CDR3 is TGCAGCGTTGAAAAAGCGGGTGCCGACGAGCAGTACTTC.

The rearrangement links TRBV20-1 to TRBJ1-2; D uncertain. Between the trimmed V and J ends, which lost 3 bases and 6 bases, there was a span of 14 bases. The CDR3 runs to 13 residues. Germline CDR1 reads DFQATT; CDR2 reads SNEGSKA (reference sequence). The CDR3 DNA reads TGCAGTGCTAGTTTGGCAGGCTCCGATGGCTACACCTTC. Its translation is CSASLAGSDGYTF.

This rearrangement joins TRBV6-5 to TRBJ2-2, with D possibly matching TRBD1 (6 bases). Trimming cost V 0 bases and J 7 bases, with 12 bases left between them. The CDR3 length is 15 residues. In germline, CDR1 is MNHEY, CDR2 SVGAGI. The CDR3 loop is CASSYSMGAGGELFF. DNA for the CDR3: TGTGCCAGCAGTTACTCGATGGGGGCGGGCGGGGAGCTGTTTTTT.